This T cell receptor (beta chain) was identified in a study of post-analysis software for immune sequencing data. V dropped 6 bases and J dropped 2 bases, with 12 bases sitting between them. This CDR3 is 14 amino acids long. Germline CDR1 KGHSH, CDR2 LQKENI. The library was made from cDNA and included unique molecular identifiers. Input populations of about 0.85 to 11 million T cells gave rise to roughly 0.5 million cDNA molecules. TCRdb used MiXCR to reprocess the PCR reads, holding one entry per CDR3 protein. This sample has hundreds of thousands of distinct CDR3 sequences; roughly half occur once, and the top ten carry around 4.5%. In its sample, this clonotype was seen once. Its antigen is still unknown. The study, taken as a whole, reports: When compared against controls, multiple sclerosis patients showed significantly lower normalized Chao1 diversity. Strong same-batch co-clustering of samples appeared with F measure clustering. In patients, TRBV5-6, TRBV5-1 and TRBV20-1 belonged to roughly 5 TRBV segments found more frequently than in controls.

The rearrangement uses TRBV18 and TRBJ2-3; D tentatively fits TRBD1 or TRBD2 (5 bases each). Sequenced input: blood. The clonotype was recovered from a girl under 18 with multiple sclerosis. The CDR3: CASSFAGATDTQYF. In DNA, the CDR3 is TGTGCCAGCTCCTTCGCCGGGGCCACAGATACGCAGTATTTT.